The next 13 T cell receptor beta chains were all read from a single sample in a study of post-analysis software for immune sequencing data. Their specific antigens are unknown. Study conclusions and caveats: Compared with controls, patients had more of about 5 TRBV segments, including TRBV5-6, TRBV5-1 and TRBV20-1.

Each TCR beta cDNA library carried unique molecular identifiers. TCRdb re-analysed the PCR reads in MiXCR, keeping a single row per CDR3 protein. This table has about 770,000 distinct CDR3 sequences, more than 45% appearing once. Sequencing was done on a sample of blood. All receptors come from a girl aged 10 to 17 with multiple sclerosis.

The sample holds many counts of this clonotype. The V and J genes are TRBV12-3 or TRBV12-4 and TRBJ2-6; TRBD1 matches at 8 bases. J gave up 0 bases and V 6 bases, and 1 base lay outside the gene matches. The length of the CDR3 is 15 residues. The CDR3 loop is CASRQGASGANVLTF. DNA of the CDR3: TGTGCCAGCAGGCAGGGGGCCTCTGGGGCCAACGTCCTGACTTTC.

The chain joins TRBV12-3 or TRBV12-4 to TRBJ1-4; D is undetermined. Trimming took 6 bases from V and 4 from J, leaving 12 bases between them. This CDR3 region has 14 residues. The CDR3, as DNA: TGTGCCAGCAGCCCTCGACATTTTAATGAAAAACTGTTTTTT. Translating gives CASSPRHFNEKLFF.

The chain combines TRBV6-6 with TRBJ2-5, with 10 nucleotides matching TRBD1. The J segment lost 11 bases and the V segment lost 2 bases, leaving 14 bases of the junction unmatched. Germline CDR1 reads MNHNY; CDR2 reads SVGAGI (reference sequence). The CDR3 consists of 16 residues. In nucleotides, the CDR3 is TGTGCCAGCAGTTACGCCCTGGGACAGGGGAGAAATGAGCAGTACTTC. Translating gives CASSYALGQGRNEQYF.

The V gene is TRBV5-1, the J gene TRBJ1-2; 9 bases fit TRBD1. The ends lost 1 base at V and 8 bases at J; junction bases unmatched: 9. CDR1 SGHRS and CDR2 YFSETQ come from the germline V gene. The CDR3 runs 15 residues. CDR3 in amino acids: CASSLLAGQGGGYTF. The CDR3 DNA is TGCGCCAGCAGCTTGTTGGCGGGACAGGGTGGCGGCTACACCTTC.

The chain employs TRBV21-1 and TRBJ1-1; TRBD1, the D gene given by the table, was not confirmed from the DNA. TRBV21-1 is a pseudogene locus. The CDR3 is 14 amino acids. Here the CDR3 reads CASSKDWGDTEAFF. In DNA form, the CDR3 reads TGTGCCAGCAGCAAGGACTGGGGGGACACTGAAGCTTTCTTT.

The count of this clonotype is one. The V and J genes are TRBV12-3 or TRBV12-4 and TRBJ2-3; tentative D call: TRBD2 (5 bases). This CDR3 region has 17 residues. Trimming removed 6 bases from V and 1 base from J, with 20 bases in between. The CDR3 sequence is CASSSLGSKAGTDTQYF. The CDR3 DNA follows: TGTGCCAGCAGCTCCCTGGGGTCCAAAGCGGGCACAGATACGCAGTATTTT.

The V call is TRBV6-1, the J call TRBJ2-7; D call uncertain. This CDR3 has 14 amino acids. The germline V gene has CDR1 MNHNS and CDR2 SASEGT. Trimming removed 2 bases from V and 1 base from J, with 9 bases in between. CDR3 sequence (DNA): TGTGCCAGCAGTGAAATTCCGGGTTCCTACGAGCAGTACTTC. It codes for CASSEIPGSYEQYF.

This clonotype showed up just a few times. This chain links TRBV7-2 with TRBJ2-7; D unclear. V lost 3 bases and J lost 4, with 13 bases in between. Germline V lookup: CDR1 SGHTA, CDR2 FQGNSA. The CDR3 covers 14 residues. CDR3 bases: TGTGCCAGCAGCTTTACCCCGAAAGGTTACGAGCAGTACTTC. Amino acids: CASSFTPKGYEQYF.

V is TRBV27 and J is TRBJ2-1, with 8 bases fitting TRBD1. The J call is in doubt because the DNA end fits TRBJ2-7 better. CDR3 length: 14 residues. CDR1 is MNHEY, CDR2 SMNVEV, per germline (reference sequence). CDR3 sequence reads: CASSLRQGASEQYF. In DNA, the CDR3 is TGTGCCAGCAGTTTAAGGCAGGGGGCTAGTGAGCAGTACTTC.

This clonotype was seen more than once but under ten times. The J gene is TRBJ2-4, the V gene TRBV20-1, with D possibly TRBD2 on 5 matching bases. With the DNA end fitting TRBJ2-7 better, the J assignment may be wrong. Looked up from germline, CDR1 is DFQATT and CDR2 is SNEGSKA (reference sequence). This CDR3 is 13 amino acids long. The CDR3 loop reads CSAKNYRDYEQYF. The CDR3 DNA reads as TGCAGTGCCAAAAACTACCGGGACTACGAGCAGTACTTC.

This clonotype was picked up a small number of times. The chain has TRBV25-1 and TRBJ1-6; no clear D. The CDR3 runs to 15 residues. Trimming took 8 bases from V and 7 from J, leaving 18 bases between them. Germline CDR1 is MGHDK and CDR2 is SYGVNS. The CDR3 DNA is TGTGCCAGCGGCAGTAGTGGGCCGACCAATTCACCCCTCCACTTT. It is translated as CASGSSGPTNSPLHF.

This clonotype was seen a handful of times. This sequence joins TRBV10-3 and TRBJ2-3; D may be TRBD1 (6 bases). Germline-derived CDR1 and CDR2 are ENHRY and SYGVKD. The CDR3 contains 15 residues. Trimming stripped 0 bases from V and 6 bases from J, with 13 bases between. As DNA, the CDR3 is TGTGCCATCAGTGAGTCGGGACAACTCGGGGATACGCAGTATTTT. It translates to CAISESGQLGDTQYF.

V gene TRBV13 combines with J gene TRBJ2-5; D is unresolved. The V gene lost 3 bases and the J gene lost 2 bases, with 16 bases spanning the gap. The CDR3 loop spans 16 amino acids. The germline CDR1 and CDR2 sequences are PRHDT and FYEKMQ (reference sequence). Written as DNA, the CDR3 is TGTGCCAGCAGCTTGCTGGGGAACAGTTATCAAGAGACCCAGTACTTC. Its protein is CASSLLGNSYQETQYF.